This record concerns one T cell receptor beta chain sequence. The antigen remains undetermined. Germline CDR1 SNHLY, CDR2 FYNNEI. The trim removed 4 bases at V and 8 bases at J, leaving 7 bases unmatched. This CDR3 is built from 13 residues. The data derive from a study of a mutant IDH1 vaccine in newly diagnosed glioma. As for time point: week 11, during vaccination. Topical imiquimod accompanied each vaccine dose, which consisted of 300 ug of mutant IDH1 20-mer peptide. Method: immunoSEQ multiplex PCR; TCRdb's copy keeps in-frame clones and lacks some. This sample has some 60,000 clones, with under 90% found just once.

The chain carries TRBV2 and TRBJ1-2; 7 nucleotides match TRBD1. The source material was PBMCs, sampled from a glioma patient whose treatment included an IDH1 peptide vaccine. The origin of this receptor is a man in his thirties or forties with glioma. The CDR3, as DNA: TGTGCCAGCAGTGGCAGGGGGATCGAGGGCTACACCTTC. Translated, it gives CASSGRGIEGYTF.